Each of the 28 T cell receptor beta chains below was sequenced from the same sample in a study of long-term antiretroviral therapy in people with HIV (dated by TCRdb to 2021 to 2024). The immunoSEQ hsTCRB v3.0 assay was used at survey level resolution to sequence the TRB variable region. TCRdb took this table from immuneACCESS and kept in-frame rearrangements with V and J called. Such tables lack part of the clones; where checked against another copy, unresolved V genes explain under half of the gap, and the rest is unexplained. The sample table holds about 20,000 clones, of which around 81% were seen once. The ten top clones hold 11% to 15% of the sample. This specimen consisted of unsorted PBMCs, obtained 2.9 years after starting antiretroviral therapy. These receptors came from a woman in her twenties or thirties with HIV.

V usage is TRBV19 and J usage is TRBJ1-5; maybe TRBD1 (6 bases). Germline CDR1 LNHDA, CDR2 SQIVND (reference sequence). The V gene lost 1 base and the J gene lost 6 bases, with 13 bases spanning the gap. CDR3 length: 15 residues. In nucleotides, the CDR3 is TGTGCCAGTAGTATAGGGGGACAAGGGGGTCAGCCCCAGCATTTT. It codes for CASSIGGQGGQPQHF.

The chain recombines TRBV13 with TRBJ2-1; 14 positions match TRBD2. Germline trimming cut 5 bases from V and 6 bases from J; bases unmatched to any gene: 6. The germline gives CDR1 PRHDT, CDR2 FYEKMQ (reference sequence). The CDR3 extends over 16 amino acids. CDR3 loop: CASSPPGLAGANEQFF. CDR3 DNA sequence: TGTGCCAGCAGCCCGCCGGGACTAGCGGGGGCCAATGAGCAGTTCTTC.

This clone showed up just a few times. The V gene is TRBV19, the J gene TRBJ1-2, with a tentative D call TRBD1 (6 bases). With 5 bases removed from V and 6 bases from J, the gap between germline ends came to 10 bases. The CDR3 extends over 12 amino acids. The germline V gene encodes CDR1 LNHDA and CDR2 SQIVND (reference sequence). This CDR3 reads CASSHRADGYTF. The CDR3 region has the DNA TGTGCCAGTAGTCACAGGGCGGATGGCTACACCTTC. The full variable domain, in which reference TRBV19 and TRBJ1-2 provide the parts outside the CDR3, is DGGITQSPKYLFRKEGQNVTLSCEQNLNHDAMYWYRQDPGQGLRLIYYSQIVNDFQKGDIAEGYSVSREKKESFPLTVTSAQKNPTAFYLCASSHRADGYTFGSGTRLTVV.

This chain connects TRBV18 to TRBJ1-5; no reliable D call. The germline CDR1 and CDR2 sequences are KGHSH and LQKENI. The CDR3 consists of 16 residues. Trimming stripped 2 bases from V and 0 bases from J, with 11 bases between. For the CDR3, the DNA is TGTGCCAGCTCACCAGGCGTGTCGGTTAGCAATCAGCCCCAGCATTTT. Protein product: CASSPGVSVSNQPQHF.

V gene TRBV7-2 combines with J gene TRBJ1-6; D is uncertain. Germline CDR1 and CDR2: SGHTA and FQGNSA. Trimming pared 5 bases from V and 7 bases from J, leaving 15 bases between. This CDR3 is 15 amino acids long. This CDR3 is CASSQSAGRNSPLHF. DNA of the CDR3: TGTGCCAGCAGCCAGTCGGCGGGGAGGAATTCACCCCTCCACTTT.

The chain couples TRBV5-1 to TRBJ2-3; TRBD1 or TRBD2 may be the D gene (6 bases each). V lost 4 bases to trimming and J lost 2 bases, with 26 bases between them. CDR1 and CDR2 (germline): SGHRS, YFSETQ. The CDR3 has 19 amino acids. CDR3 sequence reads: CASSKPDEGGVEDTDTQYF. The CDR3 DNA reads as TGCGCCAGCAGCAAACCCGACGAGGGGGGTGTGGAGGACACAGATACGCAGTATTTT.

This chain links TRBV9 with TRBJ1-1; possible D gene TRBD1, 5 bases. The CDR3 is 13 residues long. CDR1 and CDR2 (germline): SGDLS, YYNGEE. V was pared by 1 base and J by 8 bases, with 12 bases between. The DNA of the CDR3 is TGTGCCAGCAGCGTAAGTCTGGGGGGGGAAGCTTTCTTT. Translating it yields CASSVSLGGEAFF.

The chain couples TRBV9 to TRBJ1-1; D remains unclear. CDR3 length: 13 residues. From germline, CDR1 is SGDLS and CDR2 YYNGEE. Trimming removed 0 bases at V and 11 bases at J, with 14 bases between. This CDR3 reads CASSVEGVKGAFF. The CDR3 region has the DNA TGTGCCAGCAGCGTAGAAGGCGTCAAAGGGGCTTTCTTT.

The chain is built from TRBV11-2 and TRBJ2-7, with 7 bases identical to TRBD1. The length of the CDR3 is 13 residues. Trimming cost V 7 bases and J 3 bases; bases outside gene matches: 6. Germline V gives CDR1 SGHAT, CDR2 FQNNGV. The CDR3 DNA is TGTGCCAGCACCTGGGACAGTAGCTACGAGCAGTACTTC. As protein: CASTWDSSYEQYF.

The chain combines TRBV27 with TRBJ1-2, with 8 bases identical to TRBD1. CDR3 length equals 12 residues. The germline gives CDR1 MNHEY, CDR2 SMNVEV (reference sequence). The junction had 3 bases not matched to a gene; V was cut back by 6 bases and J by 6 bases. The CDR3 DNA reads as TGTGCCAGCAGAACAGGGGGTAATGGCTACACCTTC. It specifies CASRTGGNGYTF.

This clone was observed a few times. V is TRBV11-2 and J is TRBJ1-2, with 10 bases lining up with TRBD1. V dropped 6 bases and J dropped 6; count of bases not matched to a gene: 4. This CDR3 region has 13 residues. Germline V gene data show CDR1 as SGHAT and CDR2 as FQNNGV. The CDR3 protein is CASRQTGGDGYTF. The CDR3 nucleotides read TGTGCCAGCAGACAGACAGGGGGCGATGGCTACACCTTC.

This chain connects TRBV5-4 to TRBJ2-7; possibly TRBD1 for D (6 bases). Trimming removed 0 bases at V and 3 bases at J, with 13 bases between. The germline V gene encodes CDR1 SGHNT and CDR2 YYREEE (reference sequence). There are 15 residues in the CDR3. The chain's CDR3 is CASSLGTGLGYEQYF. The CDR3 DNA reads as TGTGCCAGCAGCTTGGGTACAGGGTTAGGCTACGAGCAGTACTTC.

There are a few counts of this clone. This chain links TRBV10-2 with TRBJ1-2; D is possibly TRBD1 (5 bases). The CDR3 consists of 14 residues. V was cut by 2 bases and J by 4 bases, with 11 bases left in between. Germline loops: CDR1 WSHSY, CDR2 SAAADI. CDR3 residues: CASSEAGQSYGYTF. The CDR3 DNA sequence: TGCGCCAGCAGTGAGGCGGGGCAGTCCTATGGCTACACCTTC.

The chain recombines TRBV5-1 with TRBJ1-2; D perhaps matches TRBD1 (6 bases). Germline V gene data show CDR1 as SGHRS and CDR2 as YFSETQ. The V end was cut by 0 bases, the J end by 8 bases, with 8 bases between. The CDR3 length is 12 residues. CDR3: CASSLDRVGYTF. CDR3 nucleotides: TGCGCCAGCAGCTTGGACAGGGTGGGCTACACCTTC.

This clone came up a few times. An end of the junction differs from the germline gene, which may be a read error. The rearrangement joins TRBV7-3 to TRBJ2-3; D possibly corresponds to TRBD1 (6 bases). This CDR3 comprises 13 residues. CDR1 and CDR2 (germline): SGHTA, FQGTGA. The CDR3 region has the DNA TGTGCCAGCAGCTTAGGGGTGACAGGTACGCAGTATTTT. Protein sequence: CASSLGVTGTQYF. Combining the CDR3 with reference TRBV7-3 and TRBJ2-3 gives the whole variable domain GAGVSQTPSNKVTEKGKYVELRCDPISGHTALYWYRQSLGQGPEFLIYFQGTGAADDSGLPNDRFFAVRPEGSVSTLKIQRTERGDSAVYLCASSLGVTGTQYFGPGTRLTVL.

The V and J genes are TRBV30 and TRBJ1-2; D might be TRBD1 (5 bases). This CDR3 region has 14 residues. V lost 0 bases and J lost 0, with 8 bases in between. Germline V gene lookup returns CDR1 GTSNPN and CDR2 SVGIG (reference sequence). Written as DNA, the CDR3 is TGTGCCTGGAGTGTTCACAGGACTAACTATGGCTACACCTTC. It is translated as CAWSVHRTNYGYTF.

The V call is TRBV7-3, the J call TRBJ2-7, with D maybe TRBD1 (5 bases). CDR3 length: 14 amino acids. Trimming shortened V by 5 bases and J by 9 bases, and 20 bases separated the two germline ends. Germline V gene data show CDR1 as SGHTA and CDR2 as FQGTGA. DNA for the CDR3: TGTGCCAGCAGCCTCAGGGAAGGGGTCCCCGGGCAGTACTTC. This encodes CASSLREGVPGQYF.

The chain joins TRBV2 to TRBJ1-3; D not resolved. Germline CDR1 is SNHLY and CDR2 is FYNNEI. The CDR3 loop spans 15 amino acids. V lost 4 bases, J lost 4 bases, and 14 bases lay in between. The CDR3 region is CASSGPRGSGNTIYF. Written as DNA, the CDR3 is TGTGCCAGCAGTGGTCCCCGGGGATCCGGAAACACCATATATTTT. The entire variable domain, with the rest obtained from reference TRBV2 and TRBJ1-3, is as follows: EPEVTQTPSHQVTQMGQEVILRCVPISNHLYFYWYRQILGQKVEFLVSFYNNEISEKSEIFDDQFSVERPDGSNFTLKIRSTKLEDSAMYFCASSGPRGSGNTIYFGEGSWLTVV.

V gene TRBV6-6 combines with J gene TRBJ1-2; 9 bases are a match to TRBD1. V was clipped by 7 bases and J by 6 bases; unmatched bases: 9. This CDR3 has 14 amino acids. Germline V gene data show CDR1 as MNHNY and CDR2 as SVGAGI (reference sequence). The CDR3: CASTPPTGGDGYTF. DNA for the CDR3: TGTGCCAGCACCCCCCCCACAGGGGGCGATGGCTACACCTTC.

This sequence joins TRBV5-1 and TRBJ1-1; the match to TRBD1 covers 7 bases. Germline lookup yields CDR1 SGHRS and CDR2 YFSETQ. Germline trimming cut 3 bases from V and 5 bases from J; bases unmatched to any gene: 4. The CDR3 extends over 13 amino acids. This chain's CDR3 is CASSSTTGTEAFF. The CDR3 DNA reads as TGCGCCAGCAGCTCAACGACAGGGACTGAAGCTTTCTTT.

The chain joins TRBV5-1 to TRBJ1-6, with D perhaps TRBD1 (5 bases). The CDR3 runs 15 residues. V lost 0 bases to trimming and J lost 7 bases, with 11 bases between them. CDR1 is SGHRS and CDR2 is YFSETQ in the germline V gene. The CDR3 sequence is CASSLDYGGNSPLHF. In nucleotides, the CDR3 is TGCGCCAGCAGCTTGGACTACGGGGGGAATTCACCCCTCCACTTT.

This clone has a handful of counts. This chain links TRBV27 with TRBJ2-7, with TRBD2 identical over 7 bases. Germline V lookup: CDR1 MNHEY, CDR2 SMNVEV (reference sequence). With V trimmed by 6 bases and J by 6 bases, 2 bases remained unmatched. The CDR3 is 11 amino acids. This CDR3 is CASRWGGEQYF. CDR3 in DNA: TGTGCCAGCAGATGGGGGGGCGAGCAGTACTTC.

This chain links TRBV21-1 with TRBJ1-1. TRBV21-1 is designated a pseudogene. This CDR3 is 17 amino acids long. In DNA, the CDR3 is TGTGCCAGCAGCAAAAGCCGCCCTCGGCGGAAGAGCACTGAAGCTTTCTTT. Residues: CASSKSRPRRKSTEAFF.

The chain combines TRBV12-1 with TRBJ1-1. TRBV12-1 is termed a pseudogene. The CDR3 has 12 amino acids. As DNA, the CDR3 is TGTGCCAGCAGCTTGAGGCGTCTTGAAGCTTTCTTT. Protein product: CASSLRRLEAFF.

The rearrangement links TRBV30 to TRBJ2-1; perhaps D is TRBD1 or TRBD2 (5 bases each). Germline lookup yields CDR1 GTSNPN and CDR2 SVGIG (reference sequence). V lost 6 bases to trimming and J lost 4 bases, with 19 bases between them. The CDR3 is made up of 15 amino acids. DNA of the CDR3: TGTGCCTGTGAACGGCTCCCGAGGGGATACAATGAGCAGTTCTTC. This codes for CACERLPRGYNEQFF. Complete variable domain (other parts from reference TRBV30 and TRBJ2-1): SQTIHQWPATLVQPVGSPLSLECTVEGTSNPNLYWYRQAAGRGLQLLFYSVGIGQISSEVPQNLSASRPQDRQFILSSKKLLLSDSGFYLCACERLPRGYNEQFFGPGTRLTVL.

This chain joins TRBV30 and TRBJ2-5; tentatively, D is TRBD1 or TRBD2 (6 bases each). Per the germline V gene, CDR1 is GTSNPN and CDR2 is SVGIG (reference sequence). This CDR3 contains 11 residues. Trimming removed 5 bases at V and 5 bases at J, with 9 bases between. The CDR3, as DNA: TGTGCCTGGCGGGGGCGGGAGACCCAGTACTTC. Translating it yields CAWRGRETQYF. Full variable domain (remainder filled in from reference TRBV30 and TRBJ2-5): SQTIHQWPATLVQPVGSPLSLECTVEGTSNPNLYWYRQAAGRGLQLLFYSVGIGQISSEVPQNLSASRPQDRQFILSSKKLLLSDSGFYLCAWRGRETQYFGPGTRLLVL.

The CDR3 region has the DNA TGTGCCAGCAGCCCTCCCGCTGGGGGACAGCCGACTAACTATGGCTACACCTTC. Translated, it gives CASSPPAGGQPTNYGYTF. The V and J genes are TRBV9 and TRBJ1-2, with TRBD1 identical over 7 bases. The CDR3 has 18 amino acids. Per germline, CDR1 SGDLS and CDR2 YYNGEE. With V trimmed by 4 bases and J by 0 bases, 15 bases remained unmatched.

The chain links TRBV9 to TRBJ2-7, with 8 bases aligning to TRBD1. CDR3 length equals 14 residues. Germline V gene lookup returns CDR1 SGDLS and CDR2 YYNGEE. The V gene end was trimmed by 7 bases and the J gene end by 3 bases; junction bases not matched to a gene: 9. CDR3 DNA sequence: TGTGCCAGCTCCCAAGGACAGGGATACTACGAGCAGTACTTC. The encoded protein is CASSQGQGYYEQYF.